This record concerns one TCR beta chain sequence. Seattle patient enrollment occurred during active infection, with longitudinal follow-up thereafter. Original data processing: The authors estimated nucleated cell counts from reference gene primer amplification. Profiling relied on immunoSEQ multiplex PCR, and the TCRdb table lists in-frame clones only, not all of them. The DNA was the basis for D and trimming; V, J and clone size are from that table. The sample lists 300,000 to 350,000 clones, 90% occurring once. This specimen belongs to a study of blood T cell repertoires in COVID-19. Study-level information: Samples taken during acute and convalescent COVID-19 were collected in the United States, Italy and Spain. PBMCs, B-cell-depleted T cells, or T cells provided the cDNA or gDNA that made up the material.

With 4 bases removed from V and 1 base from J, the gap between germline ends came to 8 bases. The CDR3 sequence is 13 residues long. In germline, CDR1 is SGHRS, CDR2 YFSETQ. The rearrangement joins TRBV5-1 to TRBJ1-1, with D perhaps TRBD1 (5 bases). The sequencing input was peripheral blood. The sequence was obtained from a woman aged 40 to 50 with COVID-19, enrolled during active disease. In DNA, the CDR3 is TGCGCCAGCAGCATACAGGAGAACACTGAAGCTTTCTTT. This sequence encodes CASSIQENTEAFF.